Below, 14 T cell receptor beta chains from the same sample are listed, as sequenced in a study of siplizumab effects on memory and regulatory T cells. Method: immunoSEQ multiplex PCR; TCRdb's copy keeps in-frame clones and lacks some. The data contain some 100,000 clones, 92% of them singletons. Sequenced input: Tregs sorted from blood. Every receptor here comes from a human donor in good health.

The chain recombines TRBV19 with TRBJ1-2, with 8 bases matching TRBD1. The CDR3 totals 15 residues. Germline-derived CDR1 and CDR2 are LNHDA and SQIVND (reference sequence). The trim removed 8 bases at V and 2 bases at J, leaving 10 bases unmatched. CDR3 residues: CASSYPGTGNYGYTF. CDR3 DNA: TGTGCCAGTTCCTACCCCGGGACAGGAAACTATGGCTACACCTTC.

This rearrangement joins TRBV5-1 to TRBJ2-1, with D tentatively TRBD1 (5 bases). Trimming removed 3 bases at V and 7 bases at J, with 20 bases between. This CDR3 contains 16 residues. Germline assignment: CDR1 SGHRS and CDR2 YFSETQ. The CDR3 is CASSSQGAGNRNEQFF. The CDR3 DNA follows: TGCGCCAGCAGCTCACAAGGGGCAGGGAATAGGAATGAGCAGTTCTTC.

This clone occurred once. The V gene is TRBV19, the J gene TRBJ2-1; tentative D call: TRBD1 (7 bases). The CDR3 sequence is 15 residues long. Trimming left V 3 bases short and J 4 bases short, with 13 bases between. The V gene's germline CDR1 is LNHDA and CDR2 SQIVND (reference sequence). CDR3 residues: CASSIQQGTYNEQFF. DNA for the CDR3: TGTGCCAGTAGTATTCAACAGGGGACTTACAATGAGCAGTTCTTC.

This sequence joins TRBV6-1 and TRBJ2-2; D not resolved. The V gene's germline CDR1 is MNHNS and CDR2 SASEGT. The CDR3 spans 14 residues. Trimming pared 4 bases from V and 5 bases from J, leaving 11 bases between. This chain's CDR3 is CASSGVWGTGELFF. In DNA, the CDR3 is TGTGCCAGCAGTGGAGTTTGGGGTACCGGGGAGCTGTTTTTT.

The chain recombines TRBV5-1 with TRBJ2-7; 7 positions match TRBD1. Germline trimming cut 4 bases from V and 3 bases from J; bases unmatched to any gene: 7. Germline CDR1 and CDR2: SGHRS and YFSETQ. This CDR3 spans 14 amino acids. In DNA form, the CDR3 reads TGCGCCAGCAGCCTTTCGGGACAGAACTACGAGCAGTACTTC. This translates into CASSLSGQNYEQYF.

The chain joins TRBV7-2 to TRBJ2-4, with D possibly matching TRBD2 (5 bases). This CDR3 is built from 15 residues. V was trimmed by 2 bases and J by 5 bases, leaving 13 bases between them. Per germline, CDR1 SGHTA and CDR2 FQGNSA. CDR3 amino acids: CASSLSVRRENIQYF. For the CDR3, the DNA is TGTGCCAGCAGCTTATCCGTCCGGCGGGAAAACATTCAGTACTTC.

The CDR3 reads CASSRSGDTGELFF. CDR3 nucleotide sequence: TGTGCCAGCAGCCGTAGCGGGGACACCGGGGAGCTGTTTTTT. J is TRBJ2-2 and V is TRBV6-5, with 8 bases that match TRBD2. CDR1 and CDR2 from the germline V gene are MNHEY and SVGAGI. This CDR3 is built from 14 residues. Germline trimming cut 6 bases from V and 3 bases from J; bases unmatched to any gene: 3.

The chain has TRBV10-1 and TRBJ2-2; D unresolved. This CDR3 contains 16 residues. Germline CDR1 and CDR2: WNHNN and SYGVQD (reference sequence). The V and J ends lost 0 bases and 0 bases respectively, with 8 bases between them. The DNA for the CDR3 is TGCGCCAGCAGTGAGTCGTGGGCAGCGAACACCGGGGAGCTGTTTTTT. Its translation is CASSESWAANTGELFF.

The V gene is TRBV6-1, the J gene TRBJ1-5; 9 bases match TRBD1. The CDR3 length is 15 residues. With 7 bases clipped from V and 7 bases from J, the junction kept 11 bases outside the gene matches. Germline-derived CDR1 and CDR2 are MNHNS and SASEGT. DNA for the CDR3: TGTGCCAGCACGGGGGGACAGGGAGGACAGCAGCCCCAGCATTTT. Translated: CASTGGQGGQQPQHF.

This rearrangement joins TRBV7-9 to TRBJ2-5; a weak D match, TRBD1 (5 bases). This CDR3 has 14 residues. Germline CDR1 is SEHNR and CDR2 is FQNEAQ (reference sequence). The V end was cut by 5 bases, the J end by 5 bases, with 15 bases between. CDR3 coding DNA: TGTGCCAGCAGCCCTAGGGCAGGGCTGGAGACCCAGTACTTC. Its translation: CASSPRAGLETQYF.

The CDR3 DNA reads TGTGCCAGCTCACCATCGGAAGGGGCTGAAGCTTTCTTT. It translates to CASSPSEGAEAFF. The V and J genes are TRBV18 and TRBJ1-1; weak D call: TRBD1 (5 bases). V lost 2 bases to trimming and J lost 6 bases, with 10 bases between them. The CDR3 consists of 13 residues. Germline-derived CDR1 and CDR2 are KGHSH and LQKENI. The full variable domain, its missing parts supplied by reference TRBV18 and TRBJ1-1, is NAGVMQNPRHLVRRRGQEARLRCSPMKGHSHVYWYRQLPEEGLKFMVYLQKENIIDESGMPKERFSAEFPKEGPSILRIQQVVRGDSAAYFCASSPSEGAEAFFGQGTRLTVV.

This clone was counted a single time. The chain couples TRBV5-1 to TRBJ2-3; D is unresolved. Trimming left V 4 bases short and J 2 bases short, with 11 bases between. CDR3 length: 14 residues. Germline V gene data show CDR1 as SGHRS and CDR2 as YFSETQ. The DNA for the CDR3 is TGCGCCAGCAGCAAAAAGGGTTTCACAGATACGCAGTATTTT. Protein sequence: CASSKKGFTDTQYF.

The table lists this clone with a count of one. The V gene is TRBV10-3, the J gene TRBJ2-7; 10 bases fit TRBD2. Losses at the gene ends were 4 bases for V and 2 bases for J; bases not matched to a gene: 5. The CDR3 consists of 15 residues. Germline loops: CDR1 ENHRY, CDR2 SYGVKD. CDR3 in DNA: TGTGCCATCAGTGCGAATAGCGGGGGGACCTACGAGCAGTACTTC. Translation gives CAISANSGGTYEQYF.

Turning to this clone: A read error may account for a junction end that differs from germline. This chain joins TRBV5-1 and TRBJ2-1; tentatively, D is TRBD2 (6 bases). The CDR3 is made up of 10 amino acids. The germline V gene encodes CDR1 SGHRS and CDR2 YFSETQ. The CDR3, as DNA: TGCGCCAGCAGAGGGGACTCCTTACTCTTC. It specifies CASRGDSLLF.